The 32 T cell receptor beta chains reported below all come from one sample, sequenced in a study of blood T cell repertoires in COVID-19. The method was immunoSEQ multiplex PCR; TCRdb's version includes in-frame clones alone and lacks a portion of them. Among roughly 100,000 clones, more than 80% were seen once, and the ten largest hold 8% to 10%. Input material: peripheral blood. These receptors all stem from a woman aged 70-85 years with acute or convalescent COVID-19.

The CDR3 loop reads CASSPQNTGELFF. DNA for the CDR3: TGTGCCAGCAGTCCACAGAACACCGGGGAGCTGTTTTTT. This chain links TRBV3-1 (or the pseudogene TRBV3-2) with TRBJ2-2; D call uncertain. There are 13 residues in the CDR3. The germline gives CDR1 LGHDT, CDR2 YNNKEL (reference sequence). V was trimmed by 6 bases and J by 1 base, leaving 6 bases between them.

In its sample, this clone was seen a few times. The CDR3 loop is CASSQVGGRGEQFF. For the CDR3, the DNA is TGCGCCAGCAGCCAAGTCGGCGGGAGGGGGGAGCAGTTCTTC. The chain joins TRBV4-3 to TRBJ2-1; TRBD2 matches at 9 bases. V trimming: 1 base; J trimming: 10 bases; junction bases outside the gene matches: 5. The CDR3 loop spans 14 amino acids. Per the germline V gene, CDR1 is LGHNA and CDR2 is YSLEER.

The chain employs TRBV6-2 or TRBV6-3 and TRBJ2-1; 12 bases fit TRBD2. Germline lookup yields CDR1 MNHEY and CDR2 SVGEGT. This CDR3 has 16 residues. V lost 5 bases and J lost 1; bases outside the gene matches: 3. This chain's CDR3 is CASSRLAGVSYNEQFF. CDR3 in DNA: TGTGCCAGCAGTCGACTAGCGGGGGTGTCCTACAATGAGCAGTTCTTC.

The CDR3 nucleotides are TGCGCCAGCAGCCAAGGGACCGGGACAGGACAGCCCCAGCATTTT. Its translation: CASSQGTGTGQPQHF. The chain recombines TRBV4-1 with TRBJ1-5, with 8 bases that match TRBD1. The CDR3 consists of 15 residues. Germline V lookup: CDR1 MGHRA, CDR2 YSYEKL. V trimming: 1 base; J trimming: 7 bases; junction bases outside the gene matches: 6.

This rearrangement joins TRBV6-2 or TRBV6-3 to TRBJ2-7; possibly TRBD2 for D (5 bases). The CDR3 covers 17 residues. Trimming left V 6 bases short and J 2 bases short, with 23 bases between. CDR1 is MNHEY and CDR2 is SVGEGT in the germline V gene. CDR3 residues: CASSFPRAARGTYEQYF. CDR3 DNA: TGTGCCAGCAGCTTCCCCCGGGCGGCTCGGGGTACCTACGAGCAGTACTTC.

The genes are TRBV4-3 and TRBJ1-4, with no clear D. This CDR3 comprises 15 residues. Between the trimmed V and J ends, which lost 3 bases and 0 bases, there was a span of 8 bases. The germline CDR1 and CDR2 sequences are LGHNA and YSLEER. CDR3 sequence reads: CASSQADATNEKLFF. CDR3 in DNA: TGCGCCAGCAGCCAGGCAGATGCAACTAATGAAAAACTGTTTTTT.

The chain links TRBV19 to TRBJ1-5; 7 bases align to TRBD1. CDR1 is LNHDA and CDR2 is SQIVND in the germline V gene (reference sequence). CDR3 length: 15 amino acids. V was clipped by 5 bases and J by 2 bases; unmatched bases: 6. The CDR3 region has the DNA TGTGCCAGTAGTGTCCACCAGGGGGGCAATCAGCCCCAGCATTTT. It encodes CASSVHQGGNQPQHF.

The chain recombines TRBV5-1 with TRBJ2-7; 11 nucleotides agree with TRBD2. From germline, CDR1 is SGHRS and CDR2 YFSETQ. CDR3 length: 15 amino acids. J was trimmed by 6 bases and V by 2 bases; bases with no gene match: 7. CDR3 sequence (DNA): TGCGCCAGCAGCTTCACTAGCGGGAGTGTAGCCGAGCAGTACTTC. Its protein is CASSFTSGSVAEQYF.

On this clone: In the same sample, other DNA sequences code for this CDR3. The rearrangement uses TRBV28 and TRBJ2-1; 7 bases align to TRBD2. Germline V gene sequence: CDR1 MDHEN, CDR2 SYDVKM. This CDR3 comprises 15 residues. Trimming cost V 2 bases and J 2 bases; bases outside gene matches: 3. Here the CDR3 DNA reads TGTGCCAGCAGTTTAGGCACTAGCGCCTACAATGAGCAGTTCTTC. It yields the protein CASSLGTSAYNEQFF.

This sequence joins TRBV6-5 and TRBJ1-1, with D possibly matching TRBD1 (5 bases). The ends were cut back, 7 bases at V and 1 base at J, with 16 bases in the middle. The CDR3 has 15 amino acids. Germline V gene data show CDR1 as MNHEY and CDR2 as SVGAGI. The CDR3 DNA is TGTGCCAGCACTGGTCCGGACGGGGGGAACACTGAAGCTTTCTTT. Protein product: CASTGPDGGNTEAFF.

This chain connects TRBV28 to TRBJ2-1; 12 bases map to TRBD2. Germline values: CDR1 MDHEN, CDR2 SYDVKM. V shed 5 bases and J 10 bases; nucleotides not matched to a gene: 9. The CDR3 is 15 amino acids. The CDR3 DNA reads TGTGCCAGCAGTATGCGAGGACTAGCGGGATCGGAGCAGTTCTTC. Translation gives CASSMRGLAGSEQFF.

This clone was detected only a few times. The genes are TRBV7-2 and TRBJ1-5; weak D call: TRBD1 (6 bases). Germline V gives CDR1 SGHTA, CDR2 FQGNSA. The length of the CDR3 is 13 residues. Trimming left V 1 base short and J 5 bases short, with 6 bases between. DNA for the CDR3: TGTGCCAGCAGCTTAGACAGGGATCAGCCCCAGCATTTT. Translating gives CASSLDRDQPQHF.

This clone was recorded only once. The chain uses TRBV13 and TRBJ2-1; TRBD2 matches at 10 bases. CDR1 is PRHDT and CDR2 is FYEKMQ in the germline V gene (reference sequence). This CDR3 is built from 15 residues. V trimming: 6 bases; J trimming: 5 bases; junction bases outside the gene matches: 7. CDR3 bases: TGTGCCAGCAGGAGCGGGAGGGACCCCAACAATGAGCAGTTCTTC. This encodes CASRSGRDPNNEQFF.

DNA of the CDR3: TGTGCCAGCAGCTTAATTTCAGATGGCACAGATACGCAGTATTTT. Translation gives CASSLISDGTDTQYF. The V and J genes are TRBV7-9 and TRBJ2-3; the D is unclear. V was cut by 2 bases and J by 1 base, with 10 bases left in between. The germline CDR1 and CDR2 sequences are SEHNR and FQNEAQ (reference sequence). The CDR3 has 15 residues.

In regard to this clone: One end of the junction varies from germline; a read error may be responsible. The chain uses TRBV6-1 and TRBJ1-6; D is unresolved. Germline V lookup: CDR1 MNHNS, CDR2 SASEGT. This CDR3 comprises 14 residues. The CDR3 sequence is CASREGWAGSPLHF. CDR3 bases: TGTGCCAGCAGAGAAGGGTGGGCAGGCTCACCCCTCCACTTT.

This chain uses TRBV7-6 with TRBJ2-3; D may be TRBD2 (6 bases). From germline, CDR1 is SGHVS and CDR2 FNYEAQ. Trimming removed 2 bases at V and 2 bases at J, with 11 bases between. This CDR3 has 15 residues. DNA for the CDR3: TGTGCCAGCAGCTTAATCGGCGGGGTCACAGATACGCAGTATTTT. The encoded protein is CASSLIGGVTDTQYF.

The genes are TRBV28 and TRBJ2-5; the D gene is possibly TRBD1 (5 bases). The CDR3 has 14 residues. Trimming removed 5 bases at V and 0 bases at J, with 10 bases between. CDR1 MDHEN and CDR2 SYDVKM come from the germline V gene. CDR3 protein: CASSPQEYQETQYF. The CDR3 nucleotides read TGTGCCAGCAGTCCACAGGAGTACCAAGAGACCCAGTACTTC. The complete variable domain, with remaining parts taken from reference TRBV28 and TRBJ2-5, reads DVKVTQSSRYLVKRTGEKVFLECVQDMDHENMFWYRQDPGLGLRLIYFSYDVKMKEKGDIPEGYSVSREKKERFSLILESASTNQTSMYLCASSPQEYQETQYFGPGTRLLVL.

CDR3 sequence: CASSLTGTGRFEQYF. CDR3 sequence (DNA): TGTGCCAGCAGCCTCACCGGGACAGGGAGATTCGAGCAGTACTTC. This rearrangement joins TRBV7-9 to TRBJ2-7; 9 nucleotides agree with TRBD1. The CDR3 runs 15 residues. CDR1 is SEHNR and CDR2 is FQNEAQ in the germline V gene (reference sequence). Germline trimming cut 5 bases from V and 6 bases from J; bases unmatched to any gene: 11.

This sequence joins TRBV19 and TRBJ2-3; 8 bases are shared with TRBD1. V was clipped by 7 bases and J by 4 bases; unmatched bases: 7. This CDR3 spans 14 amino acids. Germline-derived CDR1 and CDR2 are LNHDA and SQIVND (reference sequence). CDR3 sequence: CASKEQGDSDTQYF. For the CDR3, the DNA is TGTGCCAGTAAAGAACAGGGGGATTCAGATACGCAGTATTTT.

The chain uses TRBV19 and TRBJ2-3; perhaps TRBD1 as D (5 bases). This CDR3 is built from 15 residues. Germline CDR1 LNHDA, CDR2 SQIVND (reference sequence). V was pared by 0 bases and J by 1 base, with 8 bases between. This chain's CDR3 is CASSIDGAGTDTQYF. The CDR3 nucleotides read TGTGCCAGTAGTATAGATGGGGCAGGCACAGATACGCAGTATTTT. Variable domain in full (rest from reference TRBV19 and TRBJ2-3): DGGITQSPKYLFRKEGQNVTLSCEQNLNHDAMYWYRQDPGQGLRLIYYSQIVNDFQKGDIAEGYSVSREKKESFPLTVTSAQKNPTAFYLCASSIDGAGTDTQYFGPGTRLTVL.

The rearrangement links TRBV28 to TRBJ1-2; TRBD1 agrees at 10 bases. CDR1 is MDHEN and CDR2 is SYDVKM in the germline V gene. This CDR3 has 14 residues. The V gene end was trimmed by 5 bases and the J gene end by 5 bases; junction bases not matched to a gene: 5. In DNA form, the CDR3 reads TGTGCCAGCAGTCACGGACAGGGGGTGTATGGCTACACCTTC. The encoded protein is CASSHGQGVYGYTF.

The chain has TRBV6-6 and TRBJ2-7; tentative D call: TRBD2 (6 bases). The CDR3 spans 15 residues. Trimming pared 2 bases from V and 2 bases from J, leaving 13 bases between. Germline V lookup: CDR1 MNHNY, CDR2 SVGAGI (reference sequence). The CDR3 reads CASSYVPEGPYEQYF. The CDR3 DNA reads TGTGCCAGCAGTTACGTCCCGGAGGGACCCTACGAGCAGTACTTC.

This clone was seen only once. The chain employs TRBV6-5 and TRBJ2-7; a weak D match, TRBD2 (5 bases). CDR3 length: 13 residues. The germline V gene encodes CDR1 MNHEY and CDR2 SVGAGI. V was trimmed by 6 bases and J by 2 bases, leaving 11 bases between them. The CDR3 loop reads CASSLEGAYEQYF. CDR3 sequence (DNA): TGTGCCAGCAGCCTTGAGGGCGCCTACGAGCAGTACTTC.

The J gene is TRBJ2-5, the V gene TRBV12-3 or TRBV12-4; TRBD1 matches 7 bases. The CDR3 has 12 amino acids. J gave up 5 bases and V 3 bases, and 0 bases lay outside the gene matches. CDR3 DNA: TGTGCCAGCAGTTTGGGACAGGAGACCCAGTACTTC. Protein product: CASSLGQETQYF.

The chain couples TRBV29-1 to TRBJ2-7; 7 nucleotides match TRBD1. Germline-derived CDR1 and CDR2 are SQVTM and ANQGSEA. This CDR3 comprises 13 residues. The J segment lost 2 bases and the V segment lost 3 bases, leaving 4 bases of the junction unmatched. The CDR3 loop reads CSVDTTGTYEQYF. For the CDR3, the DNA is TGCAGCGTTGATACGACAGGGACCTACGAGCAGTACTTC.

The rearrangement joins TRBV4-2 to TRBJ2-7, with a weak D call TRBD2 (5 bases). The V end lost 4 bases, the J end lost 4 bases, and 17 bases lay between the germline ends. This CDR3 spans 15 amino acids. Germline lookup yields CDR1 LGHNA and CDR2 YNFKEQ. CDR3 sequence reads: CASSPGFEGVYEQYF. The CDR3 coding sequence is TGTGCCAGCAGCCCTGGTTTTGAGGGAGTTTACGAGCAGTACTTC.

The chain uses TRBV5-6 and TRBJ2-7; D is undetermined. V dropped 0 bases and J dropped 4 bases, with 5 bases sitting between them. CDR3 size: 12 residues. The V gene's germline CDR1 is SGHDT and CDR2 YYEEEE. In nucleotides, the CDR3 is TGTGCCAGCAGCTTGGCTTTGTACGAGCAGTACTTC. Its translation: CASSLALYEQYF.

V is TRBV21-1 and J is TRBJ1-1; the table calls TRBD1, which could not be checked here. TRBV21-1 is a pseudogene segment. This CDR3 has 14 residues. The CDR3 here is CASRGQVGVREAFF. CDR3 nucleotide sequence: TGTGCCAGCAGGGGACAGGTTGGTGTGAGGGAAGCTTTCTTT.

The chain carries TRBV29-1 and TRBJ1-1; no clear D. Between the trimmed V and J ends, which lost 6 bases and 4 bases, there was a span of 9 bases. Germline CDR1 is SQVTM and CDR2 is ANQGSEA. The CDR3 covers 11 residues. CDR3 region: CSVALGTEAFF. The CDR3 nucleotides are TGCAGCGTAGCTCTAGGCACTGAAGCTTTCTTT.

The chain employs TRBV5-1 and TRBJ1-1; the D gene is possibly TRBD1 (5 bases). Trimming shortened V by 1 base and J by 5 bases, and 12 bases separated the two germline ends. The CDR3 runs 14 residues. Germline V gene data show CDR1 as SGHRS and CDR2 as YFSETQ. CDR3 protein: CASSLQGGRTEAFF. The CDR3 nucleotides are TGCGCCAGCAGCTTGCAGGGCGGGAGAACTGAAGCTTTCTTT. The full variable domain, in which reference TRBV5-1 and TRBJ1-1 provide the parts outside the CDR3, is KAGVTQTPRYLIKTRGQQVTLSCSPISGHRSVSWYQQTPGQGLQFLFEYFSETQRNKGNFPGRFSGRQFSNSRSEMNVSTLELGDSALYLCASSLQGGRTEAFFGQGTRLTVV.

CDR3 nucleotide sequence: TGCGCCAGCAGCTTGAGGACAGATGAAAAACTGTTTTTT. Protein sequence: CASSLRTDEKLFF. The rearrangement links TRBV5-1 to TRBJ1-4, with a weak D call TRBD1 (6 bases). Per the germline V gene, CDR1 is SGHRS and CDR2 is YFSETQ. The CDR3 extends over 13 amino acids. V dropped 1 base and J dropped 6 bases, with 7 bases sitting between them.

CDR3 protein: CATSDTYSYGGSDNEQFF. In nucleotides, the CDR3 is TGTGCCACCAGTGACACTTATAGTTATGGCGGGAGCGACAATGAGCAGTTCTTC. This chain joins TRBV24-1 and TRBJ2-1; TRBD2 aligns across 7 bases. This CDR3 is built from 18 residues. J lost 5 bases, V lost 4 bases, and 16 bases had no gene match. The germline CDR1 and CDR2 sequences are KGHDR and SFDVKD.